The rows below give T cell receptor beta chains drawn from one sample of a study of control samples from healthy donors and cancer patients. Produced via immunoSEQ multiplex PCR; TCRdb's table is partial and in-frame only. The table records 200,000 or so clones, 85% to 95% of them present only once. Sequencing was carried out using blood. These receptors originate from a man between 45 and 60 years old in good health. The CDR3 runs from the conserved cysteine through the conserved F or W. The order of the fields is V gene, J gene, D gene, CDR3 DNA, CDR3 protein. D genes are given only for firm matches.

v_call: TRBV7-9; j_call: TRBJ2-3; d_call: TRBD2; cdr3_nt: TGTGCCAGCAGCTTAGGGGCGGGGGGCTACACAGATACGCAGTATTTT; cdr3_aa: CASSLGAGGYTDTQYF
v_call: TRBV6-5; j_call: TRBJ1-5; d_call: TRBD1; cdr3_nt: TGTGCCAGCAGGGAGGGACAGGGGCCTTATCAGCCCCAGCATTTT; cdr3_aa: CASREGQGPYQPQHF
v_call: TRBV9; j_call: TRBJ2-3; d_call: TRBD2; cdr3_nt: TGTGCCAGCAGCGTAGATCCAGCGGGGGGGATGCAGTATTTT; cdr3_aa: CASSVDPAGGMQYF
v_call: TRBV6-5; j_call: TRBJ1-5; d_call: -; cdr3_nt: TGTGCCAGCAGTTACGGGTCAAATCAGCCCCAGCATTTT; cdr3_aa: CASSYGSNQPQHF
v_call: TRBV2; j_call: TRBJ1-6; d_call: -; cdr3_nt: TGTGCCACCCAGCCCGGGCCCTCGGGCTCCTATAATTCACCCCTCCACTTT; cdr3_aa: CATQPGPSGSYNSPLHF
v_call: TRBV6-2/TRBV6-3; j_call: TRBJ2-7; d_call: -; cdr3_nt: TGTGCCAGCAGTATCGACAGCTCCTACGAGCAGTACTTC; cdr3_aa: CASSIDSSYEQYF
v_call: TRBV24-1; j_call: TRBJ2-2; d_call: -; cdr3_nt: TGTGCCACCAGTGACCCGGGACTGACCACCGGGGAGCTGTTTTTT; cdr3_aa: CATSDPGLTTGELFF
v_call: TRBV6-6; j_call: TRBJ2-3; d_call: -; cdr3_nt: TGTGCCAGCAGACTTGGACTAAGCACAGATACGCAGTATTTT; cdr3_aa: CASRLGLSTDTQYF
v_call: TRBV5-1; j_call: TRBJ2-7; d_call: TRBD2; cdr3_nt: TGCGCCAGCAGCGGACCGGGACTAGCGGGGGCCCACTCCTACGAGCAGTACTTC; cdr3_aa: CASSGPGLAGAHSYEQYF
v_call: TRBV4-3; j_call: TRBJ2-7; d_call: -; cdr3_nt: TGCGCCAGCAGCCAAGAGGGGGACGGATACTACGAGCAGTACTTC; cdr3_aa: CASSQEGDGYYEQYF
v_call: TRBV28; j_call: TRBJ2-2; d_call: -; cdr3_nt: TGTGCCAGCAGTTCTCCCGGGGAGCTGTTTTTT; cdr3_aa: CASSSPGELFF
v_call: TRBV12-3/TRBV12-4; j_call: TRBJ2-5; d_call: TRBD2; cdr3_nt: TGTGCCAGCAGGCCCGGGGGGGATCAGACCCAGTACTTC; cdr3_aa: CASRPGGDQTQYF
v_call: TRBV11-2; j_call: TRBJ1-3; d_call: -; cdr3_nt: TGTGCCAGCAGCTTAGGACTCTCTGGAAACACCATATATTTT; cdr3_aa: CASSLGLSGNTIYF
v_call: TRBV7-2; j_call: TRBJ1-5; d_call: -; cdr3_nt: TGTGCCAGCAGCTTAGTCGATGGGCCCCAGCATTTT; cdr3_aa: CASSLVDGPQHF
v_call: TRBV4-2; j_call: TRBJ1-3; d_call: TRBD1; cdr3_nt: TGTGCCAGCAGCCAAGTGGGACAGGGGGCGCGTGGAAACACCATATATTTT; cdr3_aa: CASSQVGQGARGNTIYF
v_call: TRBV6-6; j_call: TRBJ1-5; d_call: -; cdr3_nt: TGTGCCAGCAGTGATGGGCGGGGAGGCAATCAGCCCCAGCATTTT; cdr3_aa: CASSDGRGGNQPQHF
v_call: TRBV10-2; j_call: TRBJ1-1; d_call: -; cdr3_nt: TGCGCCAGCAGTGATGACCTAGGGAGGGGAGCTTTCTTT; cdr3_aa: CASSDDLGRGAFF
v_call: TRBV28; j_call: TRBJ1-3; d_call: -; cdr3_nt: TGTGCCAGTCTTGGCGCGCCTGGAAACACCATATATTTT; cdr3_aa: CASLGAPGNTIYF
v_call: TRBV2; j_call: TRBJ1-5; d_call: TRBD1; cdr3_nt: TGTGCCAGCAGTGTCGATGGGACAGCTAGCCCCCGTAGCGCTCAGCATTTT; cdr3_aa: CASSVDGTASPRSAQHF
v_call: TRBV5-1; j_call: TRBJ1-1; d_call: -; cdr3_nt: TGCGCCAGCAGCCCGACAGCCACTAACACTGAAGCTTTCTTT; cdr3_aa: CASSPTATNTEAFF
v_call: TRBV30; j_call: TRBJ2-3; d_call: -; cdr3_nt: TGTGCCTGGAGTGTTAAGGGGGGCACAGATACGCAGTATTTT; cdr3_aa: CAWSVKGGTDTQYF
v_call: TRBV24-1; j_call: TRBJ1-1; d_call: -; cdr3_nt: TGTGCCACCAAATTGGGTACGAACACTGAAGCTTTCTTT; cdr3_aa: CATKLGTNTEAFF